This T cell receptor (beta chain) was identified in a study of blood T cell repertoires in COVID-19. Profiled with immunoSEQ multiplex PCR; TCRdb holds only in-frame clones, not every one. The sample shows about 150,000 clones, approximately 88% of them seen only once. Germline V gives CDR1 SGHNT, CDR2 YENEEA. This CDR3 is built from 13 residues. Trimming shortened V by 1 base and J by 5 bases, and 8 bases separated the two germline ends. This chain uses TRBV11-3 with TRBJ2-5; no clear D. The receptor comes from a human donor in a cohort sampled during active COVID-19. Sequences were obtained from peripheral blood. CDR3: CASSLVDLETQYF. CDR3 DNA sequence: TGTGCCAGCAGCTTAGTAGACTTGGAGACCCAGTACTTC.